A single sample is the source of the 16 T cell receptor beta chains below, sequenced in a study of T cells in Graves' hyperthyroidism and ophthalmopathy. From RNA transcripts, TCR beta CDR3 regions were amplified. RT-PCR in the first round (using the HTBI primer set) targeted the TCR CDR3. TCRdb itself ran the multiplex PCR reads through MiXCR, one entry per CDR3 protein. The data contain approximately 690,000 distinct CDR3 sequences, roughly 15% of them seen just once; the ten biggest clones take up approximately 12%. Sequences were obtained from blood. These receptors all come from a woman aged 45-65 years with Graves' ophthalmopathy.

This clonotype was detected many times. V usage is TRBV24-1 and J usage is TRBJ2-3, with D possibly being TRBD2 (6 bases). Germline lookup yields CDR1 KGHDR and CDR2 SFDVKD. The V gene lost 2 bases and the J gene lost 2 bases, with 13 bases spanning the gap. This CDR3 has 16 residues. CDR3 region: CATSDWGVGLTDTQYF. CDR3 nucleotides: TGTGCCACCAGTGATTGGGGGGTTGGCCTCACAGATACGCAGTATTTT.

The rearrangement joins TRBV7-8 to TRBJ2-1; the D gene is possibly TRBD2 (12 bases). From germline, CDR1 is SGHVS and CDR2 FQNEAQ. This CDR3 spans 18 amino acids. V gave up 5 bases and J gave up 10 bases, with 30 bases separating them. In DNA form, the CDR3 reads TGTGCCAGCAGCCCGGGACAGGGGGGACTAGCGGGCGGGGTAGAGCAGTTCTTC. Translation gives CASSPGQGGLAGGVEQFF.

V usage is TRBV6-2 or TRBV6-3 and J usage is TRBJ2-5; TRBD1 matches at 11 bases. Germline V gene sequence: CDR1 MNHEY, CDR2 SVGEGT. V shed 5 bases, J shed 5 bases, and the junction held 7 bases outside the gene matches. The CDR3 runs to 15 residues. CDR3 coding DNA: TGTGCCAGCAGTAAGGACAGGGGGCGAGAGGAGACCCAGTACTTC. Amino acid sequence: CASSKDRGREETQYF.

This chain joins TRBV14 and TRBJ2-1; perhaps D is TRBD1 or TRBD2 (5 bases each). Deletions cut 4 bases from V and 0 bases from J, with 13 bases between. CDR3 length: 16 residues. Germline loops: CDR1 SGHDN, CDR2 FVKESK. The CDR3 coding sequence is TGTGCCAGCAGCCGAGTGCCGGGGCTCTCCTACAATGAGCAGTTCTTC. Translated: CASSRVPGLSYNEQFF. Supplemented by reference TRBV14 and TRBJ2-1, the full variable domain reads EAGVTQFPSHSVIEKGQTVTLRCDPISGHDNLYWYRRVMGKEIKFLLHFVKESKQDESGMPNNRFLAERTGGTYSTLKVQPAELEDSGVYFCASSRVPGLSYNEQFFGPGTRLTVL.

J is TRBJ2-3 and V is TRBV19; perhaps TRBD1 as D (5 bases). The CDR3 has 15 residues. CDR1 LNHDA and CDR2 SQIVND come from the germline V gene (reference sequence). Trimming removed 3 bases from V and 2 bases from J, with 12 bases in between. CDR3 bases: TGTGCCAGTAGTATCCCAGGGCCGACCACAGATACGCAGTATTTT. Its translation is CASSIPGPTTDTQYF.

The J gene is TRBJ2-7, the V gene TRBV28, with TRBD2 matching 10 bases. The V gene's germline CDR1 is MDHEN and CDR2 SYDVKM. Trimming took 2 bases from V and 4 from J; bases not matched to a gene: 2. The CDR3 runs to 14 residues. CDR3 sequence reads: CASSLTSGVYEQYF. Written as DNA, the CDR3 is TGTGCCAGCAGTTTAACTAGCGGGGTATACGAGCAGTACTTC.

The rearrangement joins TRBV19 to TRBJ1-2; 8 positions agree with TRBD1. The J segment lost 4 bases and the V segment lost 4 bases, leaving 11 bases of the junction unmatched. Germline assignment: CDR1 LNHDA and CDR2 SQIVND (reference sequence). The CDR3 consists of 16 residues. The DNA of the CDR3 is TGTGCCAGTAGTACAGGGGGCGGCGGTGGAATCTATGGCTACACCTTC. Protein sequence: CASSTGGGGGIYGYTF.

Ten or more counts support this clonotype. The chain couples TRBV28 to TRBJ2-1; 13 bases map to TRBD2. The V gene end was trimmed by 7 bases and the J gene end by 7 bases; junction bases not matched to a gene: 7. CDR1 and CDR2 (germline): MDHEN, SYDVKM. There are 15 residues in the CDR3. The CDR3 region has the DNA TGTGCCAGCACCCAAACTAGCGGGAGGGTAAATGAGCAGTTCTTC. This gives the protein CASTQTSGRVNEQFF.

The chain has TRBV6-1 and TRBJ2-3; D remains ambiguous. V lost 1 base to trimming and J lost 4 bases, with 9 bases between them. Germline V CDR1 and CDR2: MNHNS, SASEGT. The CDR3 spans 14 residues. The DNA of the CDR3 is TGTGCCAGCAGTGAAGTGTTAGCACCAGATACGCAGTATTTT. Translating gives CASSEVLAPDTQYF.

In this sample, this clonotype turned up many times. The V and J genes are TRBV5-1 and TRBJ2-2; D not certain. The CDR3 contains 13 residues. Trimming shortened V by 5 bases and J by 7 bases, and 12 bases separated the two germline ends. Per germline, CDR1 SGHRS and CDR2 YFSETQ. In nucleotides, the CDR3 is TGCGCCAGCAGGGAGAAAAGTGGCGGGGAGCTGTTTTTT. Translated: CASREKSGGELFF.

This clonotype was counted at least ten times. V gene TRBV11-2 combines with J gene TRBJ2-7, with 8 bases that match TRBD2. The V gene's germline CDR1 is SGHAT and CDR2 FQNNGV. The junction had 4 bases not matched to a gene; V was cut back by 3 bases and J by 0 bases. This CDR3 spans 15 amino acids. The CDR3 DNA sequence: TGTGCCAGCAGCTTCATAGCGGGAAGCTCCTACGAGCAGTACTTC. This codes for CASSFIAGSSYEQYF.

This clonotype was seen more than once but under ten times. V and J are TRBV3-1 and TRBJ2-2; 11 bases are shared with TRBD2. The J segment lost 6 bases and the V segment lost 6 bases, leaving 6 bases of the junction unmatched. The CDR3 sequence is 15 residues long. CDR1 and CDR2 (germline): LGHDT, YNNKEL (reference sequence). The DNA of the CDR3 is TGTGCCAGCAGAATAGCGGGAGGGCCCTCCGGGGAGCTGTTTTTT. This translates into CASRIAGGPSGELFF.

This clonotype appeared many times. CDR3 bases: TGTGCCAGCACACGGGACAGGTTGAGCTCTGGGGCCAACGTCCTGACTTTC. Protein sequence: CASTRDRLSSGANVLTF. The chain uses TRBV2 and TRBJ2-6; 8 nucleotides line up with TRBD1. Germline CDR1 and CDR2: SNHLY and FYNNEI. J gave up 0 bases and V 7 bases, and 8 bases lay outside the gene matches. The CDR3 is 17 amino acids.

This clonotype was seen only a few times. This chain joins TRBV7-3 and TRBJ1-2, with TRBD1 identical over 10 bases. J was trimmed by 6 bases and V by 5 bases; bases with no gene match: 6. Germline CDR1 and CDR2: SGHTA and FQGTGA. This CDR3 region has 14 residues. The CDR3 DNA reads TGTGCCAGCAGCATGACCGGGACAGGGGATGGCTACACCTTC. Its translation is CASSMTGTGDGYTF.

Ten or more counts support this clonotype. V usage is TRBV7-9 and J usage is TRBJ1-1, with 8 bases that match TRBD1. The trim removed 10 bases at V and 3 bases at J, leaving 7 bases unmatched. The CDR3 is 13 amino acids. The germline V gene encodes CDR1 SEHNR and CDR2 FQNEAQ (reference sequence). CDR3 sequence reads: CAIQGQDDTEAFF. The DNA of the CDR3 is TGTGCCATCCAGGGACAGGATGACACTGAAGCTTTCTTT.

This clonotype was seen at least ten times. CDR3 amino acids: CASSLTGPSASSYEQYF. Written as DNA, the CDR3 is TGTGCCAGCAGCTTAACCGGCCCCTCCGCTAGCTCCTACGAGCAGTACTTC. The rearrangement links TRBV7-3 to TRBJ2-7; D not resolved. The germline V and J ends were trimmed by 0 bases and 0 bases, with 15 bases remaining between them. The CDR3 contains 17 residues. Germline V gene lookup returns CDR1 SGHTA and CDR2 FQGTGA. Using reference TRBV7-3 and TRBJ2-7 for the parts outside the CDR3, the full variable domain is GAGVSQTPSNKVTEKGKYVELRCDPISGHTALYWYRQSLGQGPEFLIYFQGTGAADDSGLPNDRFFAVRPEGSVSTLKIQRTERGDSAVYLCASSLTGPSASSYEQYFGPGTRLTVT.